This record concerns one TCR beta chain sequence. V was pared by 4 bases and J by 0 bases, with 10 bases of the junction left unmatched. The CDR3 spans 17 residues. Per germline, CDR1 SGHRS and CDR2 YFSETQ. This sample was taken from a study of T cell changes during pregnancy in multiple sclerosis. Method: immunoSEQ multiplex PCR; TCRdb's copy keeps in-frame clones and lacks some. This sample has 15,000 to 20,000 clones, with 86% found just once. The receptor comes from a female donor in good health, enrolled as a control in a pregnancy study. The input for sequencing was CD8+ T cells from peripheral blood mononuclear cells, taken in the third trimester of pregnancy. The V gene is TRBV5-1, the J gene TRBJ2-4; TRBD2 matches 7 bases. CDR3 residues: CASSPGGGTLAKNIQYF. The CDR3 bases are TGCGCCAGCAGCCCGGGGGGAGGTACCCTAGCCAAAAACATTCAGTACTTC.